This T cell receptor (beta chain) comes out of a study of T-cell memory formation after mild COVID-19. Study-level information: Clustering of TCRs was largely donor specific.

TCR alpha and TCR beta cDNA libraries carrying sample barcodes and UMIs were produced by 5'RACE using constant-segment primers. TCRdb re-called the 5' RACE reads through MiXCR, storing one row per CDR3 protein. The sample has about 270,000 distinct CDR3 sequences, around 17% seen once; the top ten hold more than 20%. In this sample, this clonotype turned up a few times. The CDR3 covers 15 residues. After removal of 4 bases from V and 0 bases from J, the junction contained 5 bases not matched to a gene. In germline, CDR1 is SGHAT, CDR2 FQNNGV. The sequence was collected from a man aged 18 to 30 who had mild COVID-19 (a few samples of this study predate the infection). Cell type and time point are not known. The chain carries TRBV11-2 and TRBJ1-1; 7 bases line up with TRBD1. What was sequenced was PBMCs or a T cell subset sorted from them (not recorded which). The CDR3 loop reads CASSSRGGMNTEAFF. CDR3 DNA sequence: TGTGCCAGCAGCTCCAGGGGGGGGATGAACACTGAAGCTTTCTTT. Supplemented by reference TRBV11-2 and TRBJ1-1, the full variable domain reads EAGVAQSPRYKIIEKRQSVAFWCNPISGHATLYWYQQILGQGPKLLIQFQNNGVVDDSQLPKDRFSAERLKGVDSTLKIQPAKLEDSAVYLCASSSRGGMNTEAFFGQGTRLTVV.